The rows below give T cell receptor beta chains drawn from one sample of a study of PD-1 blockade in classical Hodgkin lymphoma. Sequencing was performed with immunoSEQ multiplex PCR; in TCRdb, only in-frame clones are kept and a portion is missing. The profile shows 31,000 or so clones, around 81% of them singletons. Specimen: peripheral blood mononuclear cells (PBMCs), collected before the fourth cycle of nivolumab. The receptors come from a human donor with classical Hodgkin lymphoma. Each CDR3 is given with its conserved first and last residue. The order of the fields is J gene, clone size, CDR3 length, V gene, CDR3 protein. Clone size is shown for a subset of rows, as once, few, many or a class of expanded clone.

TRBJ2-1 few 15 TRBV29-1 CSVELAEPPYNEQFF
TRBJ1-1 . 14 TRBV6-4 CASRGTDMNTEAFF
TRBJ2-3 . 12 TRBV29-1 CSVSGGTDTQYF
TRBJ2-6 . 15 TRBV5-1 CASSLVWSGANVLTF
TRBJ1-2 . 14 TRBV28 CASSLRDQGYGYTF
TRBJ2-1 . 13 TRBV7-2 CASSPTRFHEQFF
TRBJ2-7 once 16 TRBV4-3 CASSQSPSGRFGEQYF
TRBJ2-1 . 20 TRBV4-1 CASSRGILAVGPPAYNEQFF
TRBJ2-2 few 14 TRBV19 CASSTQANTGELFF
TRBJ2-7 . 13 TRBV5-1 CASSLHHSYEQYF
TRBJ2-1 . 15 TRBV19 CASSHSGRGNNEQFF
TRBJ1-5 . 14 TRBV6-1 CASSEKGSNQPQHF
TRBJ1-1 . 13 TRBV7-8 CASSLWLDTEAFF
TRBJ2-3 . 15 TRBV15 CATSRDVLSTDTQYF
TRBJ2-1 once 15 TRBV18 CASGLAGGPRNEQFF
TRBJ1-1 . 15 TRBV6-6 CASRHRRLSRTEAFF
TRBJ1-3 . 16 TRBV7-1 CASSLPRDNSGNTIYF
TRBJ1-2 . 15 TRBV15 CATSRDTLPNYGYTF
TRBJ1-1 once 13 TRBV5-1 CASSLVSTTEAFF
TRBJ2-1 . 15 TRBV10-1 CASSDRTGKPNEQFF
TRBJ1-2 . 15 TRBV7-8 CASSLFTGWNYGYTF
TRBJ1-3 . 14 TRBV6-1 CASSEQTLGNTIYF
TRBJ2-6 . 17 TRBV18 CASSPQPQGSGANVLTF
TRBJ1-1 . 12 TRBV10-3 CAISDRGSEAFF
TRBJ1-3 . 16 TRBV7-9 CASSSITGGAGNTIYF
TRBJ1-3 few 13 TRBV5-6 CASSLGVRDTIYF
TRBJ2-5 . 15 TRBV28 CASTPSGRADETQYF
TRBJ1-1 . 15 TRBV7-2 CASSSQARGEGEAFF